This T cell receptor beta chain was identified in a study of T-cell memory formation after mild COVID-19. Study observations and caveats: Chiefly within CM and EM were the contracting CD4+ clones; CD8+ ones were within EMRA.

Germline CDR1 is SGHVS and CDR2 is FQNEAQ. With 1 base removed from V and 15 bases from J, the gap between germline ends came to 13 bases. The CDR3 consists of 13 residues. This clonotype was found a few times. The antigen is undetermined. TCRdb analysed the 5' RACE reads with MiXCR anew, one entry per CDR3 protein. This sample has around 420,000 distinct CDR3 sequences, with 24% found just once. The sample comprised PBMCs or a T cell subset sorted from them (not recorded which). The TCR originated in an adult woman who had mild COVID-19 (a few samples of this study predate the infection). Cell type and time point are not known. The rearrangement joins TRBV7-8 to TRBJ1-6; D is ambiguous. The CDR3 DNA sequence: TGTGCCAGCAGCTTAGGAACAGAGGGCCTCCTCCACTTT. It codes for CASSLGTEGLLHF.